This TCR beta chain was found in a study of cytomegalovirus exposure and HLA in healthy donors. On the study more broadly: Out of 300 to 500 genotyped donors, about 76% belonged to the Caucasian-associated ancestry cluster. The study's findings and limits: What a later analysis showed was that several of the most significant clusters appeared linked to common viral pathogens. TCR beta V- and J-gene trimming was later associated with a missense DCLRE1C variant.

The CDR3 extends over 13 amino acids. The germline V gene has CDR1 SGHDT and CDR2 YYEEEE. Deletions cut 9 bases from V and 6 bases from J, with 18 bases between. PCR used 60 Vbeta primers and 13 Jbeta primers. Under the authors' procedure: Later analysis identified approximately 80 million unique TCR beta chains, about 11 million shared. TCRdb keeps only in-frame clones here, not all; method: immunoSEQ multiplex PCR. V and J calls and clone size are as listed in that table; D and trimming were resolved from the DNA. The sample yields around 210,000 clones, more than 75% seen once. A note on this clone: Its matching antigen is unknown.

The chain has TRBV5-6 and TRBJ1-1; D possibly corresponds to TRBD1 (6 bases). The receptor's source is a male donor in good health and CMV-seropositive. The material sequenced was PBMCs. CDR3 protein: CATQPGGGPEAFF. For the CDR3, the DNA is TGTGCCACCCAGCCTGGTGGGGGCCCTGAAGCTTTCTTT.